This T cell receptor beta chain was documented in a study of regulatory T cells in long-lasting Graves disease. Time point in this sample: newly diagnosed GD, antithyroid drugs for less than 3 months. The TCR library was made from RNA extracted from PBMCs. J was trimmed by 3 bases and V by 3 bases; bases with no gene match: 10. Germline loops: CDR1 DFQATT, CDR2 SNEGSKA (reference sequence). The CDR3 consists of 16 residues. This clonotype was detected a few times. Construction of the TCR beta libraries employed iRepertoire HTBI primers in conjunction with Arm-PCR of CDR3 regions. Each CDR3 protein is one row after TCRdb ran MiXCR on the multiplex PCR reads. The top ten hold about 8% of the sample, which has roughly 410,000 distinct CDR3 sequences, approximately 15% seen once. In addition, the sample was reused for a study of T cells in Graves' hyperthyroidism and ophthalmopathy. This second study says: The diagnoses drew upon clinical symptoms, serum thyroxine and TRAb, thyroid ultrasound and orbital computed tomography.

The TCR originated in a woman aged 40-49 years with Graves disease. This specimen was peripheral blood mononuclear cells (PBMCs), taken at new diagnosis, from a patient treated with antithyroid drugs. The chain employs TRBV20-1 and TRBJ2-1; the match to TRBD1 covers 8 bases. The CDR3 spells CSASPGSGGFYNEQFF. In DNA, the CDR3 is TGCAGTGCTAGCCCGGGGTCAGGGGGCTTCTACAATGAGCAGTTCTTC.